This TCR beta chain emerged from a study of OX40 agonist ivuxolimab in advanced cancers. A note on this clone: Its antigen remains unidentified.

Trimming left V 5 bases short and J 0 bases short, with 11 bases between. Per the germline V gene, CDR1 is MDHEN and CDR2 is SYDVKM. The CDR3 loop spans 14 amino acids. Study-level points and caveats: The investigators did not determine what antigen specificity the expanded peripheral T cells had. Doses of 0.1 to 3.0 mg/kg were accompanied by clonal expansion of CD4+ and CD8+ blood T cells by week 6. CD4+ T cells averaged fewer expanded clones than CD8+ T cells.

Profiling relied on immunoSEQ multiplex PCR, and the TCRdb table lists in-frame clones only, not all of them. The profile covers some 130,000 clones, with around nine tenths appearing a single time and 1.1% taken by the ten largest. The chain is built from TRBV28 and TRBJ2-7; the D gene could be TRBD1 or TRBD2 (5 bases each). Material: CD4+ or CD8+ T cells sorted from blood, obtained in a trial of the OX40 agonist ivuxolimab. This sequence was found in an adult with an advanced solid tumor such as melanoma, head and neck, liver or kidney cancer. The CDR3: CASSLLGTSYEQYF. CDR3 nucleotides: TGTGCCAGCAGTCTACTGGGGACCTCCTACGAGCAGTACTTC.